The 9 T cell receptor beta chains below come from one sample, sequenced in a study of breast tumors, draining lymph nodes, adjacent tissues. Each CDR3 protein is one row after TCRdb ran MiXCR on the multiplex PCR reads. The table lists 150,000 to 200,000 distinct CDR3 sequences, about 32% of them singletons. The lymph nodes were axillary draining lymph nodes from breast cancer patients. Sequenced sample: axillary lymph node tissue. Every receptor here comes from a female donor with breast cancer. Some clones in this sample may be carry-over from other donors' samples.

The chain recombines TRBV24-1 with TRBJ1-5; TRBD1 matches at 9 bases. V shed 5 bases and J 0 bases; nucleotides not matched to a gene: 7. Germline lookup yields CDR1 KGHDR and CDR2 SFDVKD. This CDR3 region has 17 residues. CDR3 DNA sequence: TGTGCCACCAGTGCGGGACAGGGTGGTTATAGCAATCAGCCCCAGCATTTT. The encoded protein is CATSAGQGGYSNQPQHF.

This clonotype was detected ten times or more. This chain links TRBV20-1 with TRBJ2-3; D is unclear. CDR3 length: 13 amino acids. Germline CDR1 DFQATT, CDR2 SNEGSKA (reference sequence). Trimming stripped 1 base from V and 5 bases from J, with 10 bases between. CDR3 DNA: TGCAGTGCTAGAGTGAGATTTTTAGATACGCAGTATTTT. Its protein product is CSARVRFLDTQYF.

Many counts were recorded for this clonotype. The chain employs TRBV19 and TRBJ2-3, with D hard to call. The V end lost 0 bases, the J end lost 1 base, and 20 bases lay between the germline ends. The length of the CDR3 is 19 residues. CDR1 and CDR2 (germline): LNHDA, SQIVND (reference sequence). For the CDR3, the DNA is TGTGCCAGTAGTATAGATTGTCCCCAGCAACAGAGGTGCACAGATACGCAGTATTTT. Translating it yields CASSIDCPQQQRCTDTQYF.

The chain joins TRBV5-1 to TRBJ2-1, with 10 bases lining up with TRBD1. The J segment lost 15 bases and the V segment lost 4 bases, leaving 4 bases of the junction unmatched. The CDR3 covers 11 residues. CDR1 SGHRS and CDR2 YFSETQ come from the germline V gene. DNA of the CDR3: TGCGCCAGCAGCACCGGGACAGGGGCGTTCTTC. Its protein product is CASSTGTGAFF.

This clonotype showed up many times. V gene TRBV12-3 or TRBV12-4 combines with J gene TRBJ2-7; 11 nucleotides agree with TRBD2. V trimming: 4 bases; J trimming: 12 bases; junction bases outside the gene matches: 8. The CDR3 sequence is 13 residues long. The CDR3 is CASSSGTSGEWYF. The CDR3 DNA reads TGTGCCAGCAGTTCCGGGACTAGCGGTGAGTGGTACTTC.

This clonotype has at least ten counts. J is TRBJ2-2 and V is TRBV6-5; tentative D call: TRBD2 (6 bases). Trimming took 9 bases from V and 6 from J, leaving 14 bases between them. CDR1 is MNHEY and CDR2 is SVGAGI in the germline V gene. This CDR3 spans 13 amino acids. The CDR3 nucleotides are TGTGCCAGTTGGAGGGGAGCGTCCGGGGAGCTGTTTTTT. Protein sequence: CASWRGASGELFF.

J is TRBJ1-5 and V is TRBV10-3; no definite D call. Per the germline V gene, CDR1 is ENHRY and CDR2 is SYGVKD. The CDR3 length is 14 residues. V was clipped by 8 bases and J by 11 bases, with 22 bases between them. The CDR3 loop is CAIGEAGRQETQHF. CDR3 DNA: TGTGCCATCGGGGAGGCGGGGAGACAAGAGACCCAGCATTTT.

The gene calls are TRBV20-1 and TRBJ1-6; tentative D call: TRBD1 (5 bases). Trimming removed 1 base from V and 8 bases from J, with 18 bases in between. Looked up from germline, CDR1 is DFQATT and CDR2 is SNEGSKA (reference sequence). The CDR3 has 16 amino acids. CDR3 nucleotides: TGCAGTGCTAGAGTCAGGCGGAACAGGCTGGATTCACCCCTCCACTTT. Protein product: CSARVRRNRLDSPLHF.

This clonotype came up many times. This sequence joins TRBV13 and TRBJ1-2; D is undetermined. V lost 5 bases and J 8 bases, leaving 18 bases between the germline ends. CDR1 is PRHDT, CDR2 FYEKMQ, per germline (reference sequence). The CDR3 runs 14 residues. The CDR3 DNA follows: TGTGCCAGCAGCGTGTACGATGGAGGGTTCGGCTACACCTTC. Encoded protein: CASSVYDGGFGYTF.